The T cell receptor (beta chain) described here comes from a study of shared clonotypes between healthy human individuals. Background on the study: Used for every donor were three CD4 naive, three CD4 memory, two CD8 naive and one CD8 memory plate.

This clone was observed at least ten times. The CDR3 contains 11 residues. Germline CDR1 is MNHNS and CDR2 is SASEGT. The V gene lost 6 bases and the J gene lost 5 bases, with 8 bases spanning the gap. Method: immunoSEQ multiplex PCR; TCRdb's copy keeps in-frame clones and lacks some. The sample consists of about 680,000 clones, more than 70% of them appearing once. The TCR was taken from a woman aged 25 to 45 in good health. The sequencing input was memory CD4+ T cells sorted from blood. The subset is: CD45RA-negative fraction. The rearrangement links TRBV6-1 to TRBJ2-7; D tentatively fits TRBD1 or TRBD2 (5 bases each). The CDR3 DNA follows: TGTGCCAGCAGGAGGGGCGACGAGCAGTACTTC. Translated: CASRRGDEQYF.